The sequence of this T cell receptor beta chain was determined in a study of blood T cell repertoires in COVID-19. This CDR3 region has 14 residues. V lost 2 bases, J lost 3 bases, and 11 bases lay in between. Germline V lookup: CDR1 SGHRS, CDR2 YFSETQ. Clones were read by immunoSEQ multiplex PCR, and TCRdb kept only the in-frame ones, dropping some. The sample contains over 45,000 clones, around four fifths of which appear only once. This TCR was recovered from a woman of 80 years or more with acute or convalescent COVID-19. The chain employs TRBV5-1 and TRBJ1-1; D is perhaps TRBD1 (5 bases). Sequencing was carried out using peripheral blood. For the CDR3, the DNA is TGCGCCAGCAGCTTCTCTTCGGGGGACACTGAAGCTTTCTTT. This codes for CASSFSSGDTEAFF.